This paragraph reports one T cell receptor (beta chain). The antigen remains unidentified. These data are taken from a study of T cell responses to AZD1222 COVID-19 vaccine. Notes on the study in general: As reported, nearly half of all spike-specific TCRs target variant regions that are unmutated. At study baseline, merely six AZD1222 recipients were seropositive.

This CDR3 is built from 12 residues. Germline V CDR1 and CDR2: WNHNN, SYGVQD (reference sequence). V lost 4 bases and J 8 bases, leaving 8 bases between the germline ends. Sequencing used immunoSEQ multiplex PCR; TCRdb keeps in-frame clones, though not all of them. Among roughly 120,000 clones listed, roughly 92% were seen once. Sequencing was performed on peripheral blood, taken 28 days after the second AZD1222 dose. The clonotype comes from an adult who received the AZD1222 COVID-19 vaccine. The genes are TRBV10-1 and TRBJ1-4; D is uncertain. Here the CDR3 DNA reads TGCGCCAGCAGTGGGTCCTCAGAAAAACTGTTTTTT. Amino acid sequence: CASSGSSEKLFF.